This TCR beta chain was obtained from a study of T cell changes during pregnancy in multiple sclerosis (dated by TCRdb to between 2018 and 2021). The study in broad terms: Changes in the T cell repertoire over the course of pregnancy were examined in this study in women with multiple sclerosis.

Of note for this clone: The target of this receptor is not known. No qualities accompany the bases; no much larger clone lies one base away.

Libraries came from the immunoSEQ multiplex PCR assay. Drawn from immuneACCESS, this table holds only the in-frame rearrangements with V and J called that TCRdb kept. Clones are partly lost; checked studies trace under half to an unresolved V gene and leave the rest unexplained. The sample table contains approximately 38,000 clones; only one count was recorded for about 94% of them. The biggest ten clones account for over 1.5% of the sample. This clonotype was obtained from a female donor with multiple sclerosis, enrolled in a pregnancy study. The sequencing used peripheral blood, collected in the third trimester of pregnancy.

The CDR3 in this case is CASSLIADYTDTQYF. The DNA sequence is TGTGCCAGCAGCTTAATAGCGGACTACACAGATACGCAGTATTTT. The chain is assembled from TRBV7-3 and TRBJ2-3; the D gene is perhaps TRBD2, from 6 matching bases. V lost 1 base and J lost 2 bases; the stretch between them is 10 bases long. The CDR3 goes from the cysteine to the phenylalanine over 15 residues. Only the CDR3 DNA is retained, 45 bases long and in frame from the first base. From the germline V gene, CDR1 is SGHTA and CDR2 is FQGTGA.